The 26 T cell receptor beta chains listed next were all sequenced from one sample in a study of blood T cell repertoires in COVID-19. Sequencing was performed with immunoSEQ multiplex PCR; in TCRdb, only in-frame clones are kept and a portion is missing. This table has approximately 140,000 clones, around four fifths appearing once. The sequencing sample was made of peripheral blood. The source of these receptors is a woman in her forties with active or convalescent COVID-19.

In its sample, this clone was seen once. The chain is built from TRBV29-1 and TRBJ1-2; 7 positions match TRBD1. Per the germline V gene, CDR1 is SQVTM and CDR2 is ANQGSEA. CDR3 length equals 14 residues. The trim removed 4 bases at V and 5 bases at J, leaving 10 bases unmatched. In DNA, the CDR3 is TGCAGCGTTGTCATCCCGCCAGGGGGTTATGGCTACACCTTC. Its protein product is CSVVIPPGGYGYTF.

Here the CDR3 DNA reads TGTGCCAGCAGTTGGGCTGACTATGGCTACACCTTC. Translating it yields CASSWADYGYTF. The chain has TRBV2 and TRBJ1-2; D is undetermined. The V gene's germline CDR1 is SNHLY and CDR2 FYNNEI. Trimming left V 5 bases short and J 3 bases short, with 7 bases between. This CDR3 spans 12 amino acids.

The gene calls are TRBV19 and TRBJ2-6; no definite D call. The CDR3 loop spans 16 amino acids. V was pared by 3 bases and J by 1 base, with 10 bases between. Germline V gene data show CDR1 as LNHDA and CDR2 as SQIVND (reference sequence). CDR3 DNA: TGTGCCAGTAGTATGGGCAGTTCTTCTGGGGCCAACGTCCTGACTTTC. Its protein is CASSMGSSSGANVLTF.

The chain joins TRBV28 to TRBJ1-1; 7 bases agree with TRBD1. Germline V gives CDR1 MDHEN, CDR2 SYDVKM. This CDR3 has 15 residues. The V gene end was trimmed by 5 bases and the J gene end by 0 bases; junction bases not matched to a gene: 6. The CDR3 bases are TGTGCCAGCAGTATCGACAGGGCCATGAACACTGAAGCTTTCTTT. This gives the protein CASSIDRAMNTEAFF. Using reference TRBV28 and TRBJ1-1 for the parts outside the CDR3, the full variable domain is DVKVTQSSRYLVKRTGEKVFLECVQDMDHENMFWYRQDPGLGLRLIYFSYDVKMKEKGDIPEGYSVSREKKERFSLILESASTNQTSMYLCASSIDRAMNTEAFFGQGTRLTVV.

This chain links TRBV29-1 with TRBJ2-7; the match to TRBD1 covers 10 bases. The CDR3 consists of 13 residues. The V gene's germline CDR1 is SQVTM and CDR2 ANQGSEA. V gave up 4 bases and J gave up 2 bases; unmatched junction bases: 2. The DNA of the CDR3 is TGCAGCGTTGCCGGGACAGGGGCCTACGAGCAGTACTTC. This sequence encodes CSVAGTGAYEQYF.

V is TRBV27 and J is TRBJ1-6; D possibly corresponds to TRBD1 (5 bases). Germline V lookup: CDR1 MNHEY, CDR2 SMNVEV (reference sequence). The CDR3 is made up of 15 amino acids. V shed 2 bases and J shed 1 base, with 6 bases lying between them. Here the CDR3 DNA reads TGTGCCAGCAGTTTACGGGGGTCCTATAATTCACCCCTCCACTTT. It encodes CASSLRGSYNSPLHF.

This rearrangement joins TRBV10-3 to TRBJ1-4; maybe TRBD1 (5 bases). Between the trimmed V and J ends, which lost 3 bases and 5 bases, there was a span of 13 bases. The CDR3 totals 15 residues. Germline V lookup: CDR1 ENHRY, CDR2 SYGVKD. CDR3 DNA: TGTGCCATCAGTGAAACAGGCGGTTGGAATGAAAAACTGTTTTTT. This codes for CAISETGGWNEKLFF.

V gene TRBV7-2 combines with J gene TRBJ2-7; D gene uncertain. The germline gives CDR1 SGHTA, CDR2 FQGNSA. The CDR3 covers 14 residues. Trimming took 1 base from V and 0 from J, leaving 7 bases between them. The CDR3 sequence is CASSLDPVSYEQYF. CDR3 DNA: TGTGCCAGCAGCTTAGATCCGGTCTCCTACGAGCAGTACTTC.

V is TRBV5-4 and J is TRBJ2-2; tentative D call: TRBD2 (6 bases). This CDR3 is 14 amino acids long. Germline V gene sequence: CDR1 SGHNT, CDR2 YYREEE (reference sequence). Trimming cost V 2 bases and J 5 bases, with 10 bases left between them. In nucleotides, the CDR3 is TGTGCCAGCAGCTTAGTTAGCGGAACCGGGGAGCTGTTTTTT. Protein product: CASSLVSGTGELFF.

The V and J genes are TRBV20-1 and TRBJ2-2; D call uncertain. The germline V gene has CDR1 DFQATT and CDR2 SNEGSKA (reference sequence). V lost 7 bases, J lost 3 bases, and 6 bases lay in between. This CDR3 comprises 11 residues. DNA of the CDR3: TGCAGTGGGCGGTACACCGGGGAGCTGTTTTTT. Translating gives CSGRYTGELFF.

This clone was seen a few times. The V and J genes are TRBV18 and TRBJ1-1; 7 bases match TRBD1. CDR1 and CDR2 from the germline V gene are KGHSH and LQKENI. The CDR3 totals 16 residues. V lost 4 bases and J lost 0; bases outside the gene matches: 8. The CDR3 loop reads CASSRQGATLNTEAFF. In nucleotides, the CDR3 is TGTGCCAGCTCACGACAGGGCGCGACCCTGAACACTGAAGCTTTCTTT.

This clone was seen just once. The gene calls are TRBV5-8 and TRBJ1-3, with 8 bases lining up with TRBD1. J gave up 2 bases and V 0 bases, and 7 bases lay outside the gene matches. CDR1 and CDR2 from the germline V gene are SGHTS and YDEGEE. The CDR3 is made up of 17 amino acids. CDR3 nucleotides: TGTGCCAGCAGCTTGGGGGCCCGGACAGGGACTGGAAACACCATATATTTT. This sequence encodes CASSLGARTGTGNTIYF. Full variable domain (outside the CDR3, taken from reference TRBV5-8 and TRBJ1-3): EAGVTQSPTHLIKTRGQQATLRCSPISGHTSVYWYQQALGLGLQFLLWYDEGEERNRGNFPPRFSGRQFPNYSSELNVNALELEDSALYLCASSLGARTGTGNTIYFGEGSWLTVV.

In its sample, this clone was seen once. An end of the junction differs from the germline gene, which may be a read error. The gene calls are TRBV28 and TRBJ1-1, with no clear D. Per germline, CDR1 MDHEN and CDR2 SYDVKM. The CDR3 length is 8 residues. The CDR3 region has the DNA TGTGCCAGCAGCCCCCGAGACTTT. Protein product: CASSPRDF. The full variable domain, with the rest looked up from reference TRBV28 and TRBJ1-1, is DVKVTQSSRYLVKRTGEKVFLECVQDMDHENMFWYRQDPGLGLRLIYFSYDVKMKEKGDIPEGYSVSREKKERFSLILESASTNQTSMYLCASSPRDFGQGTRLTVV.

The chain carries TRBV10-2 and TRBJ1-5; the D is unclear. In germline, CDR1 is WSHSY, CDR2 SAAADI. The CDR3 is 16 amino acids. Trimming cost V 0 bases and J 4 bases, with 13 bases left between them. The CDR3 loop is CASSESGGAPNQPQHF. CDR3 nucleotide sequence: TGCGCCAGCAGTGAGTCGGGTGGAGCTCCAAATCAGCCCCAGCATTTT.

The chain has TRBV3-1 (or the pseudogene TRBV3-2) and TRBJ1-2, with 7 bases that match TRBD1. V lost 1 base to trimming and J lost 6 bases; unmatched junction nucleotides: 5. This CDR3 region has 14 residues. Germline V CDR1 and CDR2: LGHDT, YNNKEL (reference sequence). CDR3 protein: CASSQVKGADGYTF. The CDR3 nucleotides are TGTGCCAGCAGCCAAGTAAAGGGGGCGGATGGCTACACCTTC.

V and J are TRBV2 and TRBJ1-1; TRBD1 agrees at 8 bases. V shed 4 bases and J 1 base; nucleotides not matched to a gene: 5. The germline V gene has CDR1 SNHLY and CDR2 FYNNEI. The CDR3 spans 15 residues. The CDR3 is CASSGYRGENTEAFF. CDR3 nucleotide sequence: TGTGCCAGCAGTGGATACAGGGGGGAGAACACTGAAGCTTTCTTT.

The V and J genes are TRBV7-9 and TRBJ2-7; 10 bases agree with TRBD1. CDR1 and CDR2 from the germline V gene are SEHNR and FQNEAQ (reference sequence). The CDR3 covers 16 residues. V was pared by 5 bases and J by 3 bases, with 10 bases of the junction left unmatched. The CDR3 DNA sequence: TGTGCCAGCAGCCCTACCCCGGGACAGGGGCACTACGAGCAGTACTTC. Its translation is CASSPTPGQGHYEQYF. The variable domain in full, with the rest retrieved from reference TRBV7-9 and TRBJ2-7, is DTGVSQNPRHKITKRGQNVTFRCDPISEHNRLYWYRQTLGQGPEFLTYFQNEAQLEKSRLLSDRFSAERPKGSFSTLEIQRTEQGDSAMYLCASSPTPGQGHYEQYFGPGTRLTVT.

J is TRBJ2-7 and V is TRBV11-2; 8 bases line up with TRBD1. This CDR3 region has 17 residues. CDR1 SGHAT and CDR2 FQNNGV come from the germline V gene. Unmatched junction bases numbered 14, after V lost 5 bases and J lost 2 bases. The CDR3 nucleotides read TGTGCCAGCAGCCAAAAAATTTCCGGGACAGGTACCTACGAGCAGTACTTC. It codes for CASSQKISGTGTYEQYF.

The count of this clone is one. The chain uses TRBV24-1 and TRBJ2-1, with TRBD1 matching over 8 bases. The germline CDR1 and CDR2 sequences are KGHDR and SFDVKD. This CDR3 spans 13 amino acids. The J segment lost 8 bases and the V segment lost 3 bases, leaving 2 bases of the junction unmatched. CDR3 loop: CATSDQGADEQFF. The CDR3 nucleotides read TGTGCCACCAGTGATCAGGGGGCGGATGAGCAGTTCTTC.

In its sample, this clone was seen a few times. The rearrangement joins TRBV28 to TRBJ2-7, with D possibly TRBD2 on 6 matching bases. CDR3 length: 15 residues. Trimming cost V 3 bases and J 3 bases, with 15 bases left between them. Germline lookup yields CDR1 MDHEN and CDR2 SYDVKM. CDR3 protein: CASSFQRTGDYEQYF. DNA of the CDR3: TGTGCCAGCAGTTTTCAAAGGACGGGGGACTACGAGCAGTACTTC.

The chain links TRBV5-1 to TRBJ1-6; 7 nucleotides match TRBD1. V lost 3 bases and J lost 9; bases outside the gene matches: 9. The CDR3 covers 15 residues. Per the germline V gene, CDR1 is SGHRS and CDR2 is YFSETQ. CDR3 in amino acids: CASSWRGPEGSPLHF. CDR3 in DNA: TGCGCCAGCAGCTGGAGGGGGCCGGAGGGTTCACCCCTCCACTTT.

The V and J genes are TRBV25-1 and TRBJ2-1; tentatively, D is TRBD2 (6 bases). The CDR3 extends over 15 amino acids. The V end lost 6 bases, the J end lost 3 bases, and 15 bases lay between the germline ends. Germline loops: CDR1 MGHDK, CDR2 SYGVNS. The CDR3 reads CASRRTSGYYNEQFF. CDR3 nucleotide sequence: TGTGCCAGCAGGCGAACCAGCGGGTACTACAATGAGCAGTTCTTC.

This chain joins TRBV6-2 or TRBV6-3 and TRBJ1-5; D is uncertain. This CDR3 is built from 14 residues. Between the trimmed V and J ends, which lost 3 bases and 2 bases, there was a span of 8 bases. The V gene's germline CDR1 is MNHEY and CDR2 SVGEGT. DNA for the CDR3: TGTGCCAGCAGTTATAGCGGGCGCAATCAGCCCCAGCATTTT. This encodes CASSYSGRNQPQHF.

This clone appeared a single time. V usage is TRBV28 and J usage is TRBJ1-6; maybe TRBD1 (6 bases). The V end was cut by 5 bases, the J end by 7 bases, with 15 bases between. CDR1 and CDR2 (germline): MDHEN, SYDVKM. The CDR3 extends over 15 amino acids. The chain's CDR3 is CASSPRRQGNSPLHF. The CDR3 DNA is TGTGCCAGCAGTCCCCGGCGGCAGGGGAATTCACCCCTCCACTTT.

The J gene is TRBJ2-7, the V gene TRBV28; D is possibly TRBD1 (6 bases). Trimming removed 6 bases from V and 0 bases from J, with 12 bases in between. The CDR3 has 14 amino acids. The V gene's germline CDR1 is MDHEN and CDR2 SYDVKM. CDR3 protein: CASSRGGSSYEQYF. CDR3 coding DNA: TGTGCCAGCAGCAGAGGGGGTAGCTCCTACGAGCAGTACTTC.

The chain carries TRBV4-1 and TRBJ1-1, with 8 positions matching TRBD1. The ends lost 0 bases at V and 2 bases at J; junction bases unmatched: 11. The CDR3 extends over 18 amino acids. Germline V lookup: CDR1 MGHRA, CDR2 YSYEKL. The CDR3 loop is CASSQDRWQGAENTEAFF. The CDR3 DNA sequence: TGCGCCAGCAGCCAAGATCGGTGGCAGGGGGCGGAAAACACTGAAGCTTTCTTT.